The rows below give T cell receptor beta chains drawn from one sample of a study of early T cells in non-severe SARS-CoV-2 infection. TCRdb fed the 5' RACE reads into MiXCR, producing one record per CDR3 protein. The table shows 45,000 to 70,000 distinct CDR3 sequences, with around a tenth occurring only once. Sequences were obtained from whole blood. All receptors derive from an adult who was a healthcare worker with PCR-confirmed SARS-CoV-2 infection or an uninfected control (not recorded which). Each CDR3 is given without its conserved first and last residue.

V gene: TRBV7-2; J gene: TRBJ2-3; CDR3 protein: ASSLNMRDTQY
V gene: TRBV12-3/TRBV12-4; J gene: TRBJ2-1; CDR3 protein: ASSPQPTRAGHNEQF
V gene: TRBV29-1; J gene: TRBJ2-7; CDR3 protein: SVEVIGTRSEQY
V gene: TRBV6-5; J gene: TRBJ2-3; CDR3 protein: ASSYSAYPSPDTQY
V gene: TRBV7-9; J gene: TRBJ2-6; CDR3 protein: ASSLQVTSGANVLT
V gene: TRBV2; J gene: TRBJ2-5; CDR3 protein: ASRTDQETQY
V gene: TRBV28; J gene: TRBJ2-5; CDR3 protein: ASSSEEGLAGGRAQY
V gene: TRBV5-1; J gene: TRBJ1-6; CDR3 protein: ASSPEGGRSPLH
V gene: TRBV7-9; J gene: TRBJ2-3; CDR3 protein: ASSSFSGTSGRGLGADTQY
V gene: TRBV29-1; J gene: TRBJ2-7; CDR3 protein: SVGRDGTYEQY
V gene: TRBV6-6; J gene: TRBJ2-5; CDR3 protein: ASRRETQY
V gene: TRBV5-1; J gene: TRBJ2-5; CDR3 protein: ASSLVSSQETQY
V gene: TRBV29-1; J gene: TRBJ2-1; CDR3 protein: SGRQRERRNEQF
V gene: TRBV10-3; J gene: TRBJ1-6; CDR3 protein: AISVTANSPLH
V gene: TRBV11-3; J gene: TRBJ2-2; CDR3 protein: ASSLDSVGMNTGELF
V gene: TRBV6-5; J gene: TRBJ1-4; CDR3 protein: ASSSGVSEKLF
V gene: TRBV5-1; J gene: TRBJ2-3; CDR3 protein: ASSFVGDGTDTQY
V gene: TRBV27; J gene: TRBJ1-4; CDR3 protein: ASSFSYTATNEKLF
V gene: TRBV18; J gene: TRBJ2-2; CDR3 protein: ASSPGQGEAGELF
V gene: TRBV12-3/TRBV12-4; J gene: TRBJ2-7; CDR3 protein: ASSTRGPTYEQY
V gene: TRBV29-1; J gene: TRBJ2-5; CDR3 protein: SGHREPQETQY
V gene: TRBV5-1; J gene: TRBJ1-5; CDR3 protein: ASSLAAGQPQH
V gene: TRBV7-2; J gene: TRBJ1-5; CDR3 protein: ASSLALWTADNQPQH
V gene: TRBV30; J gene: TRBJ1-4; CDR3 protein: AWSVRREKLF
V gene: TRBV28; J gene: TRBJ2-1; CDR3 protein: GSSLVGGTNEQF
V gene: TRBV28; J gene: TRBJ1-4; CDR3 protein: ASSPSSANEKLF
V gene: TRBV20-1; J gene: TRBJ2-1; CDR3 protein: SASYDPPTYNEQF
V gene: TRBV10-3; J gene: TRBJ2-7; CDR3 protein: AITSSPPYEQY
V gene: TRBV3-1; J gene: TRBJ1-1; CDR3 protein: ASSQGPSLGLAF
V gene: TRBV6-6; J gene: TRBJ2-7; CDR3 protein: ASSYSPSGNYEQY
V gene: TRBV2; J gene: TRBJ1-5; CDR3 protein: ASAGTGNQPQH
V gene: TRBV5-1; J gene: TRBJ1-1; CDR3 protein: ASSSGAYRGMNTEAF
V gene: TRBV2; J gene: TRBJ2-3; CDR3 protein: ASSRDLATDTQY
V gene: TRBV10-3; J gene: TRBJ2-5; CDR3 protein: AISEQGTGAETQY
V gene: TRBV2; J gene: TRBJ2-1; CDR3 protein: ASSVSTESSYNEQF
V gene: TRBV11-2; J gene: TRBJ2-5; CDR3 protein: ASSLNWEGLGETQY
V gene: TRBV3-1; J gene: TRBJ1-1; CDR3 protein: ASSRDRSSEAF
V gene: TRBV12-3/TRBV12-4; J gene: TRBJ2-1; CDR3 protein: ASSLDAGAYNEQF
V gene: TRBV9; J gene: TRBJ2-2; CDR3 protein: ASSQLSSVRLNTGELF
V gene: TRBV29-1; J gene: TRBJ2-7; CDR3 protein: SVVSAYEQY